This is a list of T cell receptor beta chains from one sample in a study of blood T cell repertoires in COVID-19. Sequencing used immunoSEQ multiplex PCR; TCRdb keeps in-frame clones, though not all of them. This table has about 35,000 clones, about nine tenths appearing once. Sequenced sample: peripheral blood. Every receptor here comes from a man older than 75 with active COVID-19. Each CDR3 is given with its conserved first and last residue. Each record gives: J gene, D gene, clone size, V gene, CDR3 DNA, CDR3 protein. D genes are given only for firm matches. Size is stated for part of the rows, as once, few or many counts, or as a class when the clone is expanded.

J gene: TRBJ2-3
D gene: TRBD2
clone size: -
V gene: TRBV7-6
CDR3 DNA: TGTGCCAGCAGCGTACCGATTAGCGGGAGGGCCCGGGAGACAGATACGCAGTATTTT
CDR3 protein: CASSVPISGRARETDTQYF

J gene: TRBJ2-1
D gene: TRBD2
clone size: -
V gene: TRBV2
CDR3 DNA: TGTGCCAGCAGTGAAGCGCCTAGCGGGGTCGATGAGCAGTTCTTC
CDR3 protein: CASSEAPSGVDEQFF

J gene: TRBJ2-5
D gene: TRBD1
clone size: -
V gene: TRBV7-9
CDR3 DNA: TGTGCCAGCAGCCCTTCACGACAGGGACAAGAGACCCAGTACTTC
CDR3 protein: CASSPSRQGQETQYF

J gene: TRBJ2-5
D gene: -
clone size: -
V gene: TRBV6-4
CDR3 DNA: TGTGCCAGCAGGGCCGTGCCACTATGTATTCGAGAGACCCAGTACTTC
CDR3 protein: CASRAVPLCIRETQYF

J gene: TRBJ2-7
D gene: TRBD2
clone size: -
V gene: TRBV4-3
CDR3 DNA: TGCGCCAGCAGCCAAGATCTGGCGGGAGGGTACGAGCAGTACTTC
CDR3 protein: CASSQDLAGGYEQYF

J gene: TRBJ1-5
D gene: -
clone size: -
V gene: TRBV19
CDR3 DNA: TGTGCCAGTAGTATACGGTACAATCAGCCCCAGCATTTT
CDR3 protein: CASSIRYNQPQHF

J gene: TRBJ2-1
D gene: TRBD1
clone size: -
V gene: TRBV9
CDR3 DNA: TGTGCCAGCAGCGTAGGCGGGACAGGATGGAATGAGCAGTTCTTC
CDR3 protein: CASSVGGTGWNEQFF

J gene: TRBJ1-6
D gene: -
clone size: few
V gene: TRBV3-1/TRBV3-2
CDR3 DNA: TGTGCCAGCAGCCAGGGGGACACTAATTCACCCCTCCACTTT
CDR3 protein: CASSQGDTNSPLHF

J gene: TRBJ1-5
D gene: TRBD1
clone size: -
V gene: TRBV9
CDR3 DNA: TGTGCCAGCAGCCCCGGGACAGGGGCCCTCAATCAGCCCCAGCATTTT
CDR3 protein: CASSPGTGALNQPQHF

J gene: TRBJ1-2
D gene: -
clone size: -
V gene: TRBV24-1
CDR3 DNA: TGTGCCACCAGTGATTTGAGGAGGGGCTACACCTTC
CDR3 protein: CATSDLRRGYTF

J gene: TRBJ2-1
D gene: TRBD2
clone size: -
V gene: TRBV19
CDR3 DNA: TGTGCCAGTAGTTTGGGACTAGCAGCGGTTGAGCAGTTCTTC
CDR3 protein: CASSLGLAAVEQFF

J gene: TRBJ1-2
D gene: -
clone size: -
V gene: TRBV9
CDR3 DNA: TGTGCCAGCAGCGTAGCTCGGCAGGGGAGGGGTGGCTACACCTTC
CDR3 protein: CASSVARQGRGGYTF

J gene: TRBJ2-1
D gene: TRBD2
clone size: -
V gene: TRBV6-5
CDR3 DNA: TGTGCCAGCAGTCGCAGGACTAGCGGTTACAATGAGCAGTTCTTC
CDR3 protein: CASSRRTSGYNEQFF

J gene: TRBJ2-2
D gene: -
clone size: -
V gene: TRBV10-1
CDR3 DNA: TGCGCCAGCAGTGGGCGGCCCCACACCGGGGAGCTGTTTTTT
CDR3 protein: CASSGRPHTGELFF

J gene: TRBJ1-2
D gene: TRBD1
clone size: -
V gene: TRBV15
CDR3 DNA: TGTGCCACCAGCAGAGCGCCGGGACAGCACGTGGGTGGCTACACCTTC
CDR3 protein: CATSRAPGQHVGGYTF

J gene: TRBJ1-1
D gene: -
clone size: medium-sized
V gene: TRBV2
CDR3 DNA: TGTGCCAGCGGGGGGTTGGGGCTAGGCACTGAAGCTTTCTTT
CDR3 protein: CASGGLGLGTEAFF

J gene: TRBJ1-5
D gene: -
clone size: -
V gene: TRBV4-3
CDR3 DNA: TGCGCCAGCAGCCACACCCTGAGGGGGACCGAGGGGGCCCAGCATTTT
CDR3 protein: CASSHTLRGTEGAQHF

J gene: TRBJ2-7
D gene: -
clone size: -
V gene: TRBV4-3
CDR3 DNA: TGCGCCAGCAGCCAAGTCTCCCACGCGGGACAGCAGTACTTC
CDR3 protein: CASSQVSHAGQQYF

J gene: TRBJ1-3
D gene: TRBD1
clone size: -
V gene: TRBV15
CDR3 DNA: TGTGCCACCAGCGGAGGGGGCATCTCTGGAAACACCATATATTTT
CDR3 protein: CATSGGGISGNTIYF

J gene: TRBJ1-5
D gene: -
clone size: -
V gene: TRBV18
CDR3 DNA: TGTGCCAGCTCACCAACTGTGGATCAGCCCCAGCATTTT
CDR3 protein: CASSPTVDQPQHF

J gene: TRBJ2-5
D gene: -
clone size: -
V gene: TRBV29-1
CDR3 DNA: TGCAGCGTCTGGACAGTCCGCGAGACCCAGTACTTC
CDR3 protein: CSVWTVRETQYF

J gene: TRBJ2-7
D gene: TRBD2
clone size: -
V gene: TRBV6-5
CDR3 DNA: TGTGCCAGCAGTTTGGGCGGGAGGGCCTTCGAGCAGTACTTC
CDR3 protein: CASSLGGRAFEQYF

J gene: TRBJ2-2
D gene: TRBD2
clone size: -
V gene: TRBV11-3
CDR3 DNA: TGTGCCAGCAGCTTAGATACCTGGGCGGGAGGACACACCGGGGAGCTGTTTTTT
CDR3 protein: CASSLDTWAGGHTGELFF

J gene: TRBJ2-5
D gene: -
clone size: few
V gene: TRBV7-5
CDR3 DNA: TGTGCCAGAAGTTCCGAGTACTTC
CDR3 protein: CARSSEYF

J gene: TRBJ2-7
D gene: -
clone size: few
V gene: TRBV4-1
CDR3 DNA: TGCGCCAGCAGCCAACATGGGACACGGGCGCGCGAGCAGTACTTC
CDR3 protein: CASSQHGTRAREQYF

J gene: TRBJ1-2
D gene: -
clone size: once
V gene: TRBV10-3
CDR3 DNA: TGTGCCATCAGTGGGGGGGGTCCCAACTATGGCTACACCTTC
CDR3 protein: CAISGGGPNYGYTF

J gene: TRBJ2-7
D gene: -
clone size: -
V gene: TRBV20-1
CDR3 DNA: TGCAGTGCTTCTAGCGACTACGAGCAGTACTTC
CDR3 protein: CSASSDYEQYF

J gene: TRBJ2-7
D gene: -
clone size: -
V gene: TRBV18
CDR3 DNA: TGTGCCAGCTCAGGTACGACCGGGGTCAACGAGCAGTACTTC
CDR3 protein: CASSGTTGVNEQYF

J gene: TRBJ1-5
D gene: TRBD1
clone size: -
V gene: TRBV6-1
CDR3 DNA: TGTGCCAGCAGTGACCGACAGGGGGGCGATCAGCCCCAGCATTTT
CDR3 protein: CASSDRQGGDQPQHF

J gene: TRBJ1-1
D gene: -
clone size: once
V gene: TRBV28
CDR3 DNA: TGTGCCAGCAGTTCGGGATCTTTGAAAGCTTTCTTT
CDR3 protein: CASSSGSLKAFF

J gene: TRBJ2-7
D gene: TRBD2
clone size: medium-sized
V gene: TRBV14
CDR3 DNA: TGTGCCAGCAGCCAGCTACCGGGAGGAAGCGGCGGAGGCACTTACGAGCAGTACTTC
CDR3 protein: CASSQLPGGSGGGTYEQYF

J gene: TRBJ2-3
D gene: -
clone size: -
V gene: TRBV5-1
CDR3 DNA: TGCGCCAGCAGCCCGCCTACCGCTAGCACAGATACGCAGTATTTT
CDR3 protein: CASSPPTASTDTQYF

J gene: TRBJ2-7
D gene: -
clone size: few
V gene: TRBV7-9
CDR3 DNA: TGTGCCAGCAGCTTCCTAAGCAACCGCTACGAGCAGTACTTC
CDR3 protein: CASSFLSNRYEQYF

J gene: TRBJ2-7
D gene: TRBD2
clone size: once
V gene: TRBV19
CDR3 DNA: TGTGCCAGTAGTAACACACCGACTAGCGTGTCTCGCGAGCAGTACTTC
CDR3 protein: CASSNTPTSVSREQYF

J gene: TRBJ1-5
D gene: TRBD1
clone size: -
V gene: TRBV19
CDR3 DNA: TGTGCCAGTAGTGGGGACAGGGGGAAGCCCCAGCATTTT
CDR3 protein: CASSGDRGKPQHF